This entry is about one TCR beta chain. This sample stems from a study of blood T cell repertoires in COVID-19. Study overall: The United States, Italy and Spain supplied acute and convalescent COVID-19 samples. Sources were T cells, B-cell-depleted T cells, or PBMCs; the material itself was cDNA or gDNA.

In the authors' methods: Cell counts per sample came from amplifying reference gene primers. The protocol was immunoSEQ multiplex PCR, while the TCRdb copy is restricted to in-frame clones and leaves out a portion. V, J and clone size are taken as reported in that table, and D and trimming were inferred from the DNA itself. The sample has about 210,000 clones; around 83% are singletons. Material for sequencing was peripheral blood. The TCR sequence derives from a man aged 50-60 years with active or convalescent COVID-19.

For the CDR3, the DNA is TGTGCCAGTAGTATCAACAGACGTTTTAACACTGAAGCTTTCTTT. Its protein is CASSINRRFNTEAFF. The chain recombines TRBV19 with TRBJ1-1; no firm D call. Germline loops: CDR1 LNHDA, CDR2 SQIVND (reference sequence). V lost 3 bases and J 2 bases, leaving 13 bases between the germline ends. The CDR3 covers 15 residues.